These 25 T cell receptor beta chains came from one sample sequenced in a study of T cell repertoires in cytomegalovirus infection. TCRdb recomputed calls from the reads with MiXCR, one row per CDR3 protein. The sample includes about 400,000 distinct CDR3 sequences, around 18% of them seen just once. Sequenced material: PBMCs. These receptors all come from a human donor in good health (CMV status not recorded). Some clones in this sample may be carry-over from other donors' samples.

This clonotype was seen at least ten times. V is TRBV7-2 and J is TRBJ2-5; a possible D gene is TRBD2 (6 bases). Looked up from germline, CDR1 is SGHTA and CDR2 is FQGNSA. V lost 2 bases, J lost 5 bases, and 6 bases lay in between. The CDR3 covers 12 residues. The CDR3 spells CASSLLAETQYF. The CDR3 bases are TGTGCCAGCAGCTTACTAGCGGAGACCCAGTACTTC.

The sample holds many counts of this clonotype. The rearrangement uses TRBV4-3 and TRBJ2-7; 11 bases agree with TRBD2. From germline, CDR1 is LGHNA and CDR2 YSLEER. This CDR3 comprises 21 residues. J lost 4 bases, V lost 1 base, and 21 bases had no gene match. The CDR3 sequence: CASSQGVPGLAENLPQYEQYF. The CDR3 nucleotides are TGCGCCAGCAGCCAAGGGGTTCCGGGACTAGCGGAGAATCTACCTCAGTACGAGCAGTACTTC.

This clonotype was seen repeatedly, ten times or more. This chain links TRBV7-8 with TRBJ1-5, with D tentatively TRBD1 (6 bases). V was trimmed by 1 base and J by 7 bases, leaving 14 bases between them. Germline CDR1 is SGHVS and CDR2 is FQNEAQ. This CDR3 spans 15 amino acids. The CDR3 reads CASSLGLGAGQPQHF. The CDR3 DNA reads TGTGCCAGCAGCTTAGGGTTGGGGGCGGGACAGCCCCAGCATTTT.

This clonotype was observed a handful of times. The genes are TRBV20-1 and TRBJ2-1, with 7 bases that match TRBD2. CDR3 length: 14 residues. J gave up 5 bases and V 7 bases, and 11 bases lay outside the gene matches. Germline V gives CDR1 DFQATT, CDR2 SNEGSKA (reference sequence). CDR3 region: CSVLPGTTDNEQFF. CDR3 in DNA: TGCAGTGTACTCCCCGGGACTACTGACAATGAGCAGTTCTTC.

This clonotype was detected a few times. The chain employs TRBV2 and TRBJ2-5; D may be TRBD1 (5 bases). The V gene's germline CDR1 is SNHLY and CDR2 FYNNEI. CDR3 length equals 13 residues. Trimming left V 7 bases short and J 7 bases short, with 16 bases between. In DNA, the CDR3 is TGTGCCAGCACCTCGGACACCCGAGGGACCCAGTACTTC. Translated, it gives CASTSDTRGTQYF. Full variable domain (missing parts from reference TRBV2 and TRBJ2-5): EPEVTQTPSHQVTQMGQEVILRCVPISNHLYFYWYRQILGQKVEFLVSFYNNEISEKSEIFDDQFSVERPDGSNFTLKIRSTKLEDSAMYFCASTSDTRGTQYFGPGTRLLVL.

This chain uses TRBV20-1 with TRBJ2-3; TRBD2 matches 7 bases. The length of the CDR3 is 15 residues. The germline V gene encodes CDR1 DFQATT and CDR2 SNEGSKA (reference sequence). With V trimmed by 5 bases and J by 2 bases, 10 bases remained unmatched. The CDR3 DNA is TGCAGTGCTCCAACCCCTAGCGGCGACACAGATACGCAGTATTTT. Its protein product is CSAPTPSGDTDTQYF.

This clonotype was recorded many times. One end of the junction is discordant with germline, which a read error may explain. The CDR3, as DNA: TGTGCCAGCAGCATAGCGGGTTTAGCCAAAAACATTCAGTACTTC. Amino acids: CASSIAGLAKNIQYF. J is TRBJ2-4 and V is TRBV7-2, with 7 bases aligning to TRBD2. Germline V gene lookup returns CDR1 SGHTA and CDR2 FQGNSA. The CDR3 runs to 15 residues.

Ten or more counts support this clonotype. V gene TRBV7-9 combines with J gene TRBJ2-1; weak D call: TRBD2 (5 bases). V was trimmed by 3 bases and J by 8 bases, leaving 20 bases between them. The CDR3 is made up of 16 amino acids. CDR1 SEHNR and CDR2 FQNEAQ come from the germline V gene (reference sequence). CDR3 nucleotides: TGTGCCAGCAGCTTGAGGGTAAGCGCGTTAGGCGATGAGCAGTTCTTC. Amino acid sequence: CASSLRVSALGDEQFF.

This chain joins TRBV7-9 and TRBJ2-5; TRBD1 matches 8 bases. This CDR3 contains 14 residues. Germline CDR1 SEHNR, CDR2 FQNEAQ (reference sequence). The J segment lost 2 bases and the V segment lost 4 bases, leaving 3 bases of the junction unmatched. The chain's CDR3 is CASSWDRWQETQYF. The CDR3 nucleotides read TGTGCCAGCAGCTGGGACAGGTGGCAAGAGACCCAGTACTTC. Complete variable domain (other parts from reference TRBV7-9 and TRBJ2-5): DTGVSQNPRHKITKRGQNVTFRCDPISEHNRLYWYRQTLGQGPEFLTYFQNEAQLEKSRLLSDRFSAERPKGSFSTLEIQRTEQGDSAMYLCASSWDRWQETQYFGPGTRLLVL.

The rearrangement joins TRBV4-2 to TRBJ1-3; D perhaps matches TRBD1 (6 bases). CDR3 length: 16 amino acids. Germline CDR1 reads LGHNA; CDR2 reads YNFKEQ. V shed 1 base and J shed 4 bases, with 14 bases lying between them. This CDR3 reads CASSQGIGQSGNTIYF. Written as DNA, the CDR3 is TGTGCCAGCAGCCAAGGGATTGGACAGTCCGGAAACACCATATATTTT.

This clonotype was counted at least ten times. J is TRBJ1-1 and V is TRBV7-2; D is ambiguous. CDR3 length: 15 amino acids. Germline lookup yields CDR1 SGHTA and CDR2 FQGNSA. Trimming cost V 1 base and J 6 bases, with 15 bases left between them. The CDR3 bases are TGTGCCAGCAGCTTAGTCCTAACCATGCCCTCTGAAGCTTTCTTT. Amino acid sequence: CASSLVLTMPSEAFF.

This chain uses TRBV5-1 with TRBJ2-7; TRBD2 matches 8 bases. Trimming removed 2 bases from V and 0 bases from J; junction bases left unmatched: 4. The CDR3 totals 15 residues. CDR1 and CDR2 from the germline V gene are SGHRS and YFSETQ. CDR3 sequence reads: CASSFGGGPSYEQYF. In nucleotides, the CDR3 is TGCGCCAGCAGCTTCGGGGGGGGACCCTCCTACGAGCAGTACTTC.

There are many counts of this clonotype. The V and J genes are TRBV4-1 and TRBJ1-3, with D uncertain. There are 18 residues in the CDR3. Germline lookup yields CDR1 MGHRA and CDR2 YSYEKL. The V end lost 1 base, the J end lost 0 bases, and 16 bases lay between the germline ends. This CDR3 reads CASSQGGSAESSGNTIYF. In DNA form, the CDR3 reads TGCGCCAGCAGCCAAGGCGGTTCCGCCGAGAGCTCTGGAAACACCATATATTTT.

The V and J genes are TRBV11-2 and TRBJ2-5; 13 bases line up with TRBD2. This CDR3 is 15 amino acids long. Germline CDR1 is SGHAT and CDR2 is FQNNGV. Trimming at V came to 5 bases and at J to 7 bases, leaving 7 bases not matched to a gene. The CDR3 loop reads CASSLGLAGEGTQYF. CDR3 bases: TGTGCCAGCAGCCTTGGACTAGCGGGGGAAGGGACCCAGTACTTC.

This clonotype appeared a few times. CDR3 bases: TGTGCCAGTAGGAAGCGGGGGGGTCCCCAAGAGACCCAGTACTTC. This encodes CASRKRGGPQETQYF. The V and J genes are TRBV19 and TRBJ2-5; TRBD2 matches 10 bases. Germline lookup yields CDR1 LNHDA and CDR2 SQIVND (reference sequence). V shed 6 bases and J 1 base; nucleotides not matched to a gene: 5. This CDR3 is built from 15 residues.

This clonotype has a handful of counts. The gene calls are TRBV7-8 and TRBJ1-1; no clear D gene. Germline values: CDR1 SGHVS, CDR2 FQNEAQ. Deletions cut 5 bases from V and 13 bases from J, with 23 bases between. The CDR3 covers 14 residues. The CDR3 protein is CASSPIVTVGNGFF. The CDR3 nucleotides read TGTGCCAGCAGCCCTATCGTAACAGTAGGAAATGGTTTCTTT.

This chain joins TRBV9 and TRBJ2-3, with a weak D call TRBD2 (5 bases). Germline loops: CDR1 SGDLS, CDR2 YYNGEE. Trimming removed 0 bases from V and 4 bases from J, with 12 bases in between. The CDR3 sequence is 15 residues long. The CDR3 protein is CASSVGANSADTQYF. The CDR3 nucleotides read TGTGCCAGCAGCGTAGGGGCGAATAGCGCAGATACGCAGTATTTT.

This clonotype was observed at least ten times. V usage is TRBV11-2 and J usage is TRBJ2-7; D uncertain. The CDR3 extends over 13 amino acids. Germline V gene data show CDR1 as SGHAT and CDR2 as FQNNGV. V was clipped by 1 base and J by 1 base, with 5 bases between them. CDR3 residues: CASSLATSYEQYF. In nucleotides, the CDR3 is TGTGCCAGCAGCTTAGCGACTTCCTACGAGCAGTACTTC.

This clonotype was picked up one time. The rearrangement links TRBV20-1 to TRBJ1-1; a weak D match, TRBD1 (5 bases). The germline V gene encodes CDR1 DFQATT and CDR2 SNEGSKA (reference sequence). V lost 2 bases and J 4 bases, leaving 14 bases between the germline ends. This CDR3 region has 14 residues. CDR3 in amino acids: CSARKGSDATEAFF. The CDR3 region has the DNA TGCAGTGCTAGAAAGGGGTCAGACGCCACTGAAGCTTTCTTT.

With regard to this clonotype: One end of the junction varies from germline; a read error may be responsible. V and J are TRBV12-5 and TRBJ2-7; TRBD2 matches 9 bases. From germline, CDR1 is LGHNT and CDR2 FRNRAP. This CDR3 contains 14 residues. The CDR3 spells CASGRAGGGHEQWF. Written as DNA, the CDR3 is TGTGCTAGTGGTCGAGCGGGGGGAGGCCACGAGCAGTGGTTC.

This clonotype was seen many times. This sequence joins TRBV7-2 and TRBJ2-3; 8 nucleotides align to TRBD2. CDR1 and CDR2 from the germline V gene are SGHTA and FQGNSA. The CDR3 covers 14 residues. Losses at the gene ends were 8 bases for V and 2 bases for J; bases not matched to a gene: 6. CDR3 DNA: TGTGCCAGCGCTAAGCGGGGGCCCACAGATACGCAGTATTTT. This translates into CASAKRGPTDTQYF.

The table lists this clonotype with a few counts. The V gene is TRBV7-9, the J gene TRBJ2-7, with D unresolved. Germline CDR1 reads SEHNR; CDR2 reads FQNEAQ (reference sequence). This CDR3 has 12 residues. Trimming pared 0 bases from V and 3 bases from J, leaving 3 bases between. DNA of the CDR3: TGTGCCAGCAGCTTAGCGTTCTACGAGCAGTACTTC. Encoded protein: CASSLAFYEQYF.

The table lists this clonotype with a few counts. The J gene is TRBJ2-5, the V gene TRBV7-2; possible D gene TRBD2, 6 bases. Germline CDR1 SGHTA, CDR2 FQGNSA. The CDR3 is 16 residues long. V lost 1 base, J lost 10 bases, and 22 bases lay in between. CDR3 in amino acids: CASSLGWSVGSVGQYF. The CDR3 DNA is TGTGCCAGCAGCTTAGGGTGGTCCGTCGGGAGCGTGGGCCAGTACTTC.

The CDR3 DNA sequence: TGCAGTGCTAGAGGGGACAGGGGTAATCAGCCCCAGCATTTT. It encodes CSARGDRGNQPQHF. The chain recombines TRBV20-1 with TRBJ1-5; 10 bases match TRBD1. This CDR3 is built from 14 residues. J lost 4 bases, V lost 1 base, and 1 base had no gene match. Looked up from germline, CDR1 is DFQATT and CDR2 is SNEGSKA (reference sequence).

This chain connects TRBV12-3 or TRBV12-4 to TRBJ2-1, with a tentative D call TRBD2 (5 bases). V lost 4 bases, J lost 4 bases, and 14 bases lay in between. The CDR3 contains 15 residues. The CDR3 DNA is TGTGCCAGCAGTTCGGACCCGCCGGGGTACAATGAGCAGTTCTTC. Translating it yields CASSSDPPGYNEQFF.